The 21 T cell receptor beta chains below come from one sample, sequenced in a study of blood T cells in healthy people across ages. A second roughly 6 to 12 cycle PCR used barcoded and J-beta primers. MiXCR, applied by TCRdb to the 5' RACE reads, yields one record per CDR3 protein. The sample holds some 890,000 distinct CDR3 sequences, roughly 28% seen once. The same sample was also studied in work on T cells of mothers and their children.

The specimen sequenced was blood. These receptors originate from a woman aged 40 to 50 in good health.

This clonotype turned up a few times. The chain carries TRBV18 and TRBJ2-1, with D unresolved. The germline gives CDR1 KGHSH, CDR2 LQKENI. V was shortened by 1 base and J by 4 bases, with 5 bases between the two germline ends. The CDR3 has 13 residues. The CDR3 coding sequence is TGTGCCAGCTCACCACGGGGATACAATGAGCAGTTCTTC. Its translation is CASSPRGYNEQFF.

In its sample, this clonotype was seen a few times. It may be a read error: a sequence one base away is much more abundant. CDR3 region: CASSAAGSNLNSPPHF. The CDR3 coding sequence is TGCGCCAGCAGCGCGGCCGGGTCCAACCTGAATTCACCCCCCCACTTT. J is TRBJ1-6 and V is TRBV5-1; D remains unclear. Germline CDR1 is SGHRS and CDR2 is YFSETQ. The CDR3 covers 16 residues.

The chain recombines TRBV28 with TRBJ1-1, with D perhaps matching TRBD1 (5 bases). Deletions cut 7 bases from V and 6 bases from J, with 15 bases between. The CDR3 consists of 13 residues. CDR1 and CDR2 (germline): MDHEN, SYDVKM. CDR3 bases: TGTGCCAGCACCGCGGGGGGAGGGTCTGAAGCTTTCTTT. Its translation: CASTAGGGSEAFF.

This clonotype was observed a handful of times. The V gene is TRBV24-1, the J gene TRBJ1-1; possibly TRBD1 for D (5 bases). V lost 7 bases and J lost 10, with 15 bases in between. Germline CDR1 KGHDR, CDR2 SFDVKD. There are 12 residues in the CDR3. The DNA for the CDR3 is TGTGCCACCAGCCTTTCTCAGGGAAGAGCTTTCTTT. It translates to CATSLSQGRAFF.

The chain joins TRBV3-1 to TRBJ1-2; TRBD1 is a possible D gene (5 bases). Germline assignment: CDR1 LGHDT and CDR2 YNNKEL (reference sequence). This CDR3 comprises 15 residues. The germline V and J ends were trimmed by 4 bases and 1 base, with 13 bases remaining between them. CDR3 sequence (DNA): TGTGCCAGCAGCCGAACCGACAGTTATAACTATGGCTACACCTTC. This encodes CASSRTDSYNYGYTF.

Turning to this clonotype: A much larger clone lies one base from this, so it may be a read error. This sequence joins TRBV20-1 and TRBJ2-7; the D is unclear. The germline V gene encodes CDR1 DFQATT and CDR2 SNEGSKA (reference sequence). The V and J ends lost 3 bases and 3 bases respectively, with 18 bases between them. The CDR3 is made up of 15 amino acids. Here the CDR3 DNA reads TGCAGTGCTAGTGGTAGTAGTAACGGAGACTACGAGCAGTACTTC. It codes for CSASGSSNGDYEQYF.

This clonotype occurred many times. This chain joins TRBV20-1 and TRBJ2-3; TRBD2 is a possible D gene (7 bases). The V end was cut by 3 bases, the J end by 5 bases, with 18 bases between. Germline lookup yields CDR1 DFQATT and CDR2 SNEGSKA (reference sequence). The length of the CDR3 is 15 residues. CDR3 region: CSARDWGGSEDTQYF. CDR3 nucleotides: TGCAGTGCTAGGGATTGGGGGGGCAGTGAAGATACGCAGTATTTT.

About this clonotype itself: This clone may be a read error of a much larger clone one base away. This chain links TRBV9 with TRBJ2-1; D possibly corresponds to TRBD1 (5 bases). TRBJ2-7 explains the end of the DNA better; the J call may be wrong. CDR3 size: 14 residues. CDR1 and CDR2 (germline): SGDLS, YYNGEE. As DNA, the CDR3 is TGTGCCAGCAGCGTGCAGGGTCCCTACAATGAGCAGTACTTC. Protein product: CASSVQGPYNEQYF.

This clonotype was detected many times. Written as DNA, the CDR3 is TGTGCCAGCAGTCAACAAGGGGGACTACAAGAGACCCAGTACTTC. Its translation is CASSQQGGLQETQYF. The V and J genes are TRBV28 and TRBJ2-5, with D possibly being TRBD2 (7 bases). The CDR3 covers 15 residues. Germline lookup yields CDR1 MDHEN and CDR2 SYDVKM. Trimming cost V 5 bases and J 2 bases, with 15 bases left between them.

This clonotype was counted at least ten times. The chain employs TRBV12-3 or TRBV12-4 and TRBJ1-1; 7 nucleotides match TRBD1. The CDR3 runs 12 residues. With 4 bases clipped from V and 10 bases from J, the junction kept 6 bases outside the gene matches. The CDR3 DNA sequence: TGTGCCAGCAGTTCAGGGGGTGAGCGAGCTTTCTTT. Encoded protein: CASSSGGERAFF.

Concerning this clonotype itself: A read error may account for a junction end that differs from germline. V gene TRBV7-2 combines with J gene TRBJ1-5; the D gene is possibly TRBD1 (6 bases). Germline V gene data show CDR1 as SGHTA and CDR2 as FQGNSA. The CDR3 has 15 residues. Here the CDR3 DNA reads TGTGCCAGCAGCGGTGACAGGAGACAAAATCGGCCCCAGCATTTT. Translating it yields CASSGDRRQNRPQHF. Based on the CDR3 plus reference TRBV7-2 and TRBJ1-5, the full variable domain is GAGVSQSPSNKVTEKGKDVELRCDPISGHTALYWYRQSLGQGLEFLIYFQGNSAPDKSGLPSDRFSAERTGGSVSTLTIQRTQQEDSAVYLCASSGDRRQNRPQHFGDGTRLSIL.

V and J are TRBV6-6 and TRBJ2-7; tentatively, D is TRBD1 (6 bases). The germline V gene encodes CDR1 MNHNY and CDR2 SVGAGI (reference sequence). The germline V and J ends were trimmed by 6 bases and 3 bases, with 15 bases remaining between them. The CDR3 runs 14 residues. Here the CDR3 DNA reads TGTGCCAGCAGGGACCAGGGGCCCCTCTACGAGCAGTACTTC. It encodes CASRDQGPLYEQYF.

This clonotype has ten or more counts. The V gene is TRBV7-2, the J gene TRBJ1-2, with TRBD1 as a possible D gene (5 bases). The V end was cut by 3 bases, the J end by 3 bases, with 26 bases between. Germline CDR1 and CDR2: SGHTA and FQGNSA. The CDR3 is made up of 19 amino acids. CDR3 coding DNA: TGTGCCAGCAGCTTCCTCCAGGGAATCTTAGTAACTATAGACTATGGCTACACCTTC. It encodes CASSFLQGILVTIDYGYTF.

This clonotype has a handful of counts. The rearrangement links TRBV24-1 to TRBJ2-3; D remains unclear. The CDR3 is 16 amino acids. The germline gives CDR1 KGHDR, CDR2 SFDVKD. Deletions cut 4 bases from V and 2 bases from J, with 15 bases between. The CDR3 loop is CATSDRATENTDTQYF. CDR3 coding DNA: TGTGCCACCAGTGACCGTGCCACAGAGAACACAGATACGCAGTATTTT.

The chain carries TRBV13 and TRBJ2-3, with D possibly being TRBD2 (6 bases). Trimming stripped 6 bases from V and 5 bases from J, with 15 bases between. The germline CDR1 and CDR2 sequences are PRHDT and FYEKMQ (reference sequence). The CDR3 has 14 amino acids. CDR3 sequence reads: CASSLIGTLDTQYF. Written as DNA, the CDR3 is TGTGCCAGCAGTCTTATTGGGACTTTAGATACGCAGTATTTT.

This clonotype was seen at least ten times. The rearrangement uses TRBV5-1 and TRBJ2-5; maybe TRBD1 (5 bases). The ends were cut back, 5 bases at V and 4 bases at J, with 18 bases in the middle. Germline V gives CDR1 SGHRS, CDR2 YFSETQ. There are 15 residues in the CDR3. CDR3 DNA: TGCGCCAGCAGTCGTGACAGCGACGTAAGAGAGACCCAGTACTTC. It is translated as CASSRDSDVRETQYF.

The sample holds many counts of this clonotype. V gene TRBV27 combines with J gene TRBJ2-3, with 9 bases matching TRBD1. Trimming removed 4 bases from V and 6 bases from J; junction bases left unmatched: 2. The CDR3 is made up of 13 amino acids. In germline, CDR1 is MNHEY, CDR2 SMNVEV (reference sequence). The CDR3 DNA reads as TGTGCCAGCAGTTGGACAGGGGATGATACGCAGTATTTT. Protein sequence: CASSWTGDDTQYF.

V and J are TRBV10-3 and TRBJ1-5; 7 bases map to TRBD1. Germline loops: CDR1 ENHRY, CDR2 SYGVKD. The CDR3 has 13 residues. After removal of 10 bases from V and 4 bases from J, the junction contained 7 bases not matched to a gene. CDR3 coding DNA: TGTGCCAGTGCCCGGGACAGTAATCAGCCCCAGCATTTT. Translated: CASARDSNQPQHF.

Regarding this clonotype: One end of the junction varies from germline; a read error may be responsible. V is TRBV20-1 and J is TRBJ2-6, with TRBD1 matching 7 bases. Germline V gene sequence: CDR1 DFQATT, CDR2 SNEGSKA (reference sequence). The CDR3 sequence is 19 residues long. In DNA form, the CDR3 reads TGCAGAGCTAGAGGTCGTACAGGGGTTGGGCTCTCTGGGGCCAACGTCCTGACTTTC. Translation: CRARGRTGVGLSGANVLTF.

This clonotype was counted only a few times. A much larger clone differs by one base, so this may be a read error. The chain joins TRBV4-2 to TRBJ2-1; D possibly uses TRBD1 or TRBD2 (5 bases each). With 1 base removed from V and 6 bases from J, the gap between germline ends came to 10 bases. The CDR3 runs 14 residues. Germline CDR1 is LGHNA and CDR2 is YNFKEQ. DNA of the CDR3: TGTGCCAGCAGCCAAGGGGGGAATTGCAATGAGCAGTTCTTC. It translates to CASSQGGNCNEQFF.

This clonotype has only a few counts. The CDR3 coding sequence is TGCGCCAGCAGCCCATCTACCTCGGGACACCTCTACAATGAGCAGTACTTC. This gives the protein CASSPSTSGHLYNEQYF. The chain uses TRBV4-3 and TRBJ2-4; a weak D match, TRBD1 (6 bases). Germline loops: CDR1 LGHNA, CDR2 YSLEER. CDR3 length: 17 residues. Trimming pared 4 bases from V and 13 bases from J, leaving 29 bases between.